This TCR beta chain was identified during a study of T-cell memory formation after mild COVID-19. Study-level points and caveats: Of the contracting clones, CD4+ ones lay mainly in CM and EM, and CD8+ ones in EMRA. Clones that got smaller from day 15 to 85 had even CD4/CD8, while clones growing later tipped toward CD4+.

cDNA libraries for TCR alpha and TCR beta, carrying sample barcodes and UMIs, came from 5'RACE with constant-segment primers. MiXCR, applied by TCRdb to the 5' RACE reads, yields one record per CDR3 protein. The sample has around 450,000 distinct CDR3 sequences, about 19% seen once. This clonotype has only a few counts. Its antigen is undetermined. The CDR3 is 14 amino acids. The V gene's germline CDR1 is SGHVS and CDR2 FQNEAQ. V lost 7 bases and J 1 base, leaving 11 bases between the germline ends. Specimen: PBMCs or a T cell subset sorted from them (not recorded which). The chain employs TRBV7-8 and TRBJ2-1; D remains unclear. This TCR came from an adult woman who had mild COVID-19 (a few samples of this study predate the infection). Cell type and time point are not known. CDR3 DNA sequence: TGTGCCAGCACCCCTCGGGCGTCCTACAATGAGCAGTTCTTC. Its translation is CASTPRASYNEQFF.